This TCR beta chain was observed in a study of blood T cells in healthy people across ages. Findings and caveats of the study: Long-lived donors had more naive CD4+ cells and higher diversity than aged donors.

Combining a sample-barcoded 5' primer with a J-beta primer mix, a second PCR ran for roughly 7 to 12 cycles. Each CDR3 protein gets one entry after TCRdb re-called the 5' RACE reads with MiXCR. The data show 450,000 to 650,000 distinct CDR3 sequences, more than 20% seen once. Trimming took off 7 bases at V and 0 bases at J, with 12 bases between the two ends. CDR1 and CDR2 from the germline V gene are SGDLS and YYNGEE. The CDR3 has 14 residues. There are a few counts of this clonotype. The antigen is unknown. These same records also appear under a second study, on T cells of mothers and their children.

The TCR originated in a boy younger than 18 in good health. The chain carries TRBV9 and TRBJ2-3; D is unresolved. Sequencing was done on a sample of blood. The CDR3 DNA follows: TGTGCCAGCGGCTCGTCGGACAGCACAGATACGCAGTATTTT. Translated, it gives CASGSSDSTDTQYF.